This is a list of T cell receptor beta chains from one sample in a study of immune evolution from preneoplasia to lung adenocarcinoma. Here immunoSEQ multiplex PCR was the method, and the copy in TCRdb shows in-frame clones only, minus some. The sample holds just under 10,000 clones, about three quarters seen once. The material sequenced was FFPE minimally invasive lung adenocarcinoma tissue. These receptors were taken from a person aged 65 to 79 with lung adenocarcinoma. Some clones in this sample may be carry-over from other donors' samples. Both conserved end residues are part of each CDR3. Each record gives: J gene, clone size, D gene, V gene, CDR3 protein, CDR3 DNA. A D gene is named only where the DNA matches it firmly. Expanded clones get a size class; other rows say once, few or many, or leave the size out.

TRBJ1-5,few,-,TRBV6-1,CASKRGGSNQPQHF,TGTGCCAGCAAGAGAGGGGGTAGCAATCAGCCCCAGCATTTT
TRBJ2-3,-,-,TRBV19,CASSIVVSGADTQYF,TGTGCCAGTAGTATAGTCGTTTCAGGGGCAGATACGCAGTATTTT
TRBJ1-1,-,-,TRBV30,CAWSPLGTKAFF,TGTGCCTGGAGCCCCCTAGGCACTAAAGCTTTCTTT
TRBJ1-3,-,-,TRBV2,CATAPGLGGDTIYF,TGTGCCACCGCTCCGGGTCTCGGAGGGGACACCATATATTTT
TRBJ2-6,few,TRBD2,TRBV7-9,CASSKGGGSGANVLTF,TGTGCCAGCAGCAAAGGCGGGGGCTCTGGGGCCAACGTCCTGACTTTC
TRBJ2-1,-,-,TRBV6-1,CASSEWGGARNEQFF,TGTGCCAGCAGTGAATGGGGGGGGGCCAGAAATGAGCAGTTCTTC
TRBJ2-7,-,TRBD2,TRBV11-2,CASSRGRTSNEQYF,TGTGCCAGCAGCCGGGGGAGGACTAGTAACGAGCAGTACTTC
TRBJ2-1,-,TRBD2,TRBV7-9,CASSQRPLASGGVKEQFF,TGTGCCAGCAGCCAACGACCGTTGGCTAGCGGGGGCGTTAAAGAGCAGTTCTTC
TRBJ1-1,-,-,TRBV19,CASSIGLGDTEAFF,TGTGCCAGTAGTATAGGATTGGGTGACACTGAAGCTTTCTTT
TRBJ2-5,-,-,TRBV4-2,CASSPSRGSKGETQYF,TGTGCCAGCAGCCCATCCCGTGGGTCGAAGGGAGAGACCCAGTACTTC
TRBJ2-2,few,-,TRBV4-2,CASSPGTRGLNTGELFF,TGTGCCAGCAGCCCCGGGACTAGGGGGCTGAACACCGGGGAGCTGTTTTTT
TRBJ2-5,-,TRBD1,TRBV7-3,CASSRGTEETQYF,TGTGCCAGCAGCCGAGGGACAGAAGAGACCCAGTACTTC
TRBJ2-7,-,TRBD2,TRBV4-1,CASSQDPAGGYEQYF,TGCGCCAGCAGCCAAGATCCGGCGGGAGGTTACGAGCAGTACTTC
TRBJ2-3,-,-,TRBV29-1,CSEEFADTQYF,TGCAGCGAAGAATTTGCAGATACGCAGTATTTT
TRBJ2-5,-,TRBD1,TRBV29-1,CSVGGGQGGETQYF,TGCAGCGTCGGCGGCGGACAGGGAGGAGAGACCCAGTACTTC
TRBJ2-7,few,-,TRBV19,CASSIKAGNSGEQYF,TGTGCCAGTAGTATTAAGGCGGGAAACTCAGGCGAGCAGTACTTC
TRBJ2-2,-,-,TRBV4-1,CASSPRWGELFF,TGCGCCAGCAGCCCCCGTTGGGGGGAGCTGTTTTTT
TRBJ2-4,-,-,TRBV15,CATSRDQGGANIQYF,TGTGCCACCAGCAGAGATCAAGGGGGGGCTAACATTCAGTACTTC
TRBJ2-7,-,-,TRBV19,CASAGSYEQYF,TGTGCCAGTGCAGGAAGCTACGAGCAGTACTTC
TRBJ2-7,-,TRBD2,TRBV13,CASSLAAGVPYEQYF,TGTGCCAGCAGCTTAGCAGCGGGAGTGCCCTACGAGCAGTACTTC
TRBJ2-7,few,-,TRBV6-5,CASTSGLTYEQYF,TGTGCCAGCACCTCGGGTTTGACCTACGAGCAGTACTTC
TRBJ2-5,once,-,TRBV19,CASPGWVGETQYF,TGTGCCAGCCCGGGGTGGGTCGGGGAGACCCAGTACTTC
TRBJ2-2,-,-,TRBV5-6,CASSVGLANTGELFF,TGTGCCAGCAGTGTCGGTCTAGCGAACACCGGGGAGCTGTTTTTT
TRBJ1-3,-,-,TRBV19,CASQVNSGNTIYF,TGTGCCAGCCAAGTCAACTCTGGAAACACCATATATTTT
TRBJ2-6,once,-,TRBV28,CASSPPDGTSGANVLTF,TGTGCCAGCAGTCCCCCCGACGGGACCTCTGGGGCCAACGTCCTGACTTTC
TRBJ2-5,-,-,TRBV29-1,CSVELARNQETQYF,TGCAGCGTTGAGCTCGCCAGAAACCAAGAGACCCAGTACTTC
TRBJ2-7,-,-,TRBV6-1,CASTLTGPASEQYF,TGTGCCAGCACACTAACGGGACCCGCTTCCGAGCAGTACTTC
TRBJ2-1,-,TRBD2,TRBV15,CATSRTTGTSGHNEQFF,TGTGCCACCAGCAGAACTACCGGGACTAGCGGCCACAATGAGCAGTTCTTC
TRBJ2-5,-,-,TRBV18,CASSPGFQETQYF,TGTGCCAGCTCGCCGGGATTCCAAGAGACCCAGTACTTC
TRBJ1-2,-,-,TRBV2,CASSASGAGGSGYTF,TGTGCCAGCAGTGCGTCAGGGGCGGGAGGTTCTGGCTACACCTTC
TRBJ1-1,-,-,TRBV28,CASSLLGSRAFF,TGTGCCAGCAGTTTATTAGGTTCGCGGGCTTTCTTT
TRBJ2-1,-,-,TRBV14,CASSLKQGIGEQFF,TGTGCCAGCAGCCTGAAACAGGGTATCGGTGAGCAGTTCTTC
TRBJ1-1,-,-,TRBV7-9,CASSPGGGTEAFF,TGTGCCAGCAGCCCGGGGGGGGGAACTGAAGCTTTCTTT
TRBJ2-3,few,-,TRBV9,CASSAGYSTDTQYF,TGTGCCAGCAGCGCCGGCTATAGCACAGATACGCAGTATTTT
TRBJ1-1,once,-,TRBV2,CASRVTRTEAFF,TGTGCCAGCAGGGTCACGAGGACTGAAGCTTTCTTT
TRBJ2-1,few,-,TRBV19,CASSISSASDEQFF,TGTGCCAGTAGTATTTCGAGCGCGAGCGATGAGCAGTTCTTC
TRBJ1-2,-,TRBD1,TRBV28,CASRLPSGGGRYGYTF,TGTGCCAGCAGACTCCCCTCAGGGGGCGGTCGTTATGGCTACACCTTC
TRBJ2-1,once,TRBD2,TRBV6-1,CASSEEVAGGTNEQFF,TGTGCCAGCAGTGAAGAGGTAGCGGGGGGAACCAATGAGCAGTTCTTC
TRBJ2-7,few,-,TRBV5-1,CASSLGSHSREQYF,TGCGCCAGCAGCTTGGGGAGCCATAGTAGGGAGCAGTACTTC
TRBJ2-1,-,TRBD2,TRBV5-4,CASRMSGGSSYNEQFF,TGTGCCAGCAGAATGAGCGGGGGGAGCTCCTACAATGAGCAGTTCTTC
TRBJ2-1,-,TRBD2,TRBV28,CASRSGGANNEQFF,TGTGCCAGCAGAAGCGGGGGGGCCAACAATGAGCAGTTCTTC
TRBJ2-7,-,-,TRBV28,CASRTGGYEQYF,TGTGCCAGCAGGACTGGAGGCTACGAGCAGTACTTC
TRBJ2-4,-,-,TRBV21-1,CASSKRGHIQYF,TGTGCCAGCAGCAAGAGGGGTCACATTCAGTACTTC
TRBJ2-4,-,TRBD2,TRBV7-3,CASSLTAGGPAKNIQYF,TGTGCCAGCAGCTTAACGGCGGGGGGGCCGGCCAAAAACATTCAGTACTTC
TRBJ1-3,-,-,TRBV6-5,CASRDSGVSGNTIYF,TGTGCCAGCAGGGACTCAGGGGTCTCTGGAAACACCATATATTTT
TRBJ2-7,-,-,TRBV30,CAWLRAGSYEQYF,TGTGCCTGGCTCCGAGCGGGTAGCTACGAGCAGTACTTC
TRBJ1-2,-,-,TRBV27,CASTTLGTGYGYTF,TGTGCCAGCACCACTCTCGGGACCGGCTATGGCTACACCTTC
TRBJ1-6,-,-,TRBV28,CASSRPRIDSPLHF,TGTGCCAGCAGCAGGCCGCGTATAGATTCACCCCTCCACTTT
TRBJ2-1,-,TRBD2,TRBV27,CASQNGGGTYNEQFF,TGTGCCAGCCAAAATGGCGGGGGAACCTACAATGAGCAGTTCTTC
TRBJ2-5,-,-,TRBV11-2,CASSFLPPGRLGQETQYF,TGTGCCAGCAGCTTCCTCCCCCCAGGACGACTTGGACAAGAGACCCAGTACTTC
TRBJ1-1,few,TRBD1,TRBV7-8,CASSLAGGWTEAFF,TGTGCCAGCAGTTTGGCAGGGGGCTGGACTGAAGCTTTCTTT
TRBJ2-7,-,-,TRBV27,CASSLGVRSEQYF,TGTGCCAGCAGTTTAGGGGTTAGATCCGAGCAGTACTTC
TRBJ2-5,-,-,TRBV2,CATHLGPAIQQETQYF,TGTGCCACCCACCTGGGGCCGGCAATCCAACAAGAGACCCAGTACTTC
TRBJ1-5,-,-,TRBV19,CASSIVRGPGQPQHF,TGTGCCAGTAGTATTGTGAGGGGTCCGGGTCAGCCCCAGCATTTT
TRBJ1-3,-,-,TRBV7-9,CASGGGNTIYF,TGTGCCAGCGGGGGGGGAAACACCATATATTTT